The T cell receptor (beta chain) described here comes from a study of CD8 T cells in Susac syndrome (dated by TCRdb to the late 2010s). As for the study more broadly: The study used repertoire sequencing to test whether antigen drove CD8+ T cell activation and differentiation in Susac syndrome. The clonality of the CD8+ T cell repertoire was compared across approximately 11 healthy donors, about 14 Susac syndrome patients and roughly 16 multiple sclerosis patients. What the work shows at the level of the full study, not this receptor alone: The number of individuals in the TCR sequencing and HLA analysis was acknowledged as relatively small.

RNA was extracted using the RNeasy kit, and roughly 0.5 to 1 microgram was reverse transcribed with random hexamers. The immunoSEQ multiplex PCR assay, covering 54 Vbeta and 13 Jbeta segments, was used to amplify TCR beta CDR3 regions. PCR amplification bias was corrected using a synthetic template baseline for primer optimization and computational correction. The source study handled its data this way. Reads were assigned to V, D and J genes according to IMGT and analyzed in immunoSEQ Analyzer, with only productive sequences retained. Clonality was calculated as one minus the Shannon entropy normalized by log2 of the number of productive unique sequences. Public and private clones were assessed among the 100 most prevalent clones of each patient and control. Clones were defined as Susac-specific when absent from the healthy and MS cohorts, from 1,000 to 1,100 published viral clones and from other ImmuneACCESS disease sequences. TCRdb reworked the public reads: Q25 trimming with fastp, MiXCR clone assembly, productive beta chains retained. Each entry is one CDR3 protein sequence, shown with its most common DNA and genes. TCRdb's processing, not the authors' own work, is the source of the V and J calls. The sample table holds almost 450,000 distinct CDR3 sequences, of which roughly 85% were seen once. 0.09% to 0.15% of the sample goes to the ten largest clones.

After removal of 1 base from V and 0 bases from J, the junction retains 4 bases not matched to a gene. Inclusive of the bounding cysteine and phenylalanine, the CDR3 is 16 residues long. Only the CDR3 part of the read is kept: 48 bases, read in frame from the first base. Peripheral blood CD8+ and CD4+ T cells from healthy donors, Susac syndrome patients and multiple sclerosis patients were profiled using high-throughput TCR beta sequencing. The multiple sclerosis controls were treatment-naive patients who had stable or active relapsing-remitting disease and met the revised McDonald criteria. Bulk CD8+ and CD4+ T cells were purified magnetically by negative isolation, whereas CD8+ TEMRA cells were enriched by FACS. Blood was collected in EDTA tubes and processed within 24 hours, with PBMCs isolated through density gradient centrifugation. PBMCs intended for TCR sequencing were frozen in liquid nitrogen and were later thawed in a 37 degrees C water bath. Purity of sorted or isolated CD4+, CD8+ and CD8+ TEMRA cells was at least 90%.

Worth noting for this clonotype: Which antigen it targets is not known. No base qualities exist here, and no much larger clone lies one base off it.

The clonotype originates from a human donor with multiple sclerosis. The chain is encoded by TRBV12-3 or TRBV12-4 joined to TRBJ2-7; a stretch of 9 junction bases matches TRBD1. The sample consisted of CD8+ T cells from PBMCs. The DNA sequence reads TGTGCCAGCAGTTTAGGCGTGGGACAGGGCTCCTACGAGCAGTACTTC. The encoded protein is CASSLGVGQGSYEQYF.